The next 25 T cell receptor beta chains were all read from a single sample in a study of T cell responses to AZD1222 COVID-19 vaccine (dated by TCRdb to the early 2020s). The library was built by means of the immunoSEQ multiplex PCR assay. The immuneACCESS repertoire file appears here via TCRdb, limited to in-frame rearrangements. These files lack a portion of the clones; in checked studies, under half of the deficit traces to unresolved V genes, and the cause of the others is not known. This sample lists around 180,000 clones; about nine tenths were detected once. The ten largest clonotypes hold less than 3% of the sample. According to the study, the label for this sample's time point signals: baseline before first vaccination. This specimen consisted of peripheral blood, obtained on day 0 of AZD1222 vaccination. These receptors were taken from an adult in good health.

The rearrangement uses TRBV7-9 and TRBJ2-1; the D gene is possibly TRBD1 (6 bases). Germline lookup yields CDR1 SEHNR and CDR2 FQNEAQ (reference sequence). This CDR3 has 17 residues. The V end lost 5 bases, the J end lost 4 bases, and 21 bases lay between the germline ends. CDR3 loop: CASSTLGYGTGYNEQFF. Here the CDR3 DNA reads TGTGCCAGCAGCACCCTGGGGTACGGTACAGGGTACAATGAGCAGTTCTTC.

For the CDR3, the DNA is TGCGCCAGCAGCTTGGCCGGGGATTCCTATGGCTACACCTTC. Its translation is CASSLAGDSYGYTF. This sequence joins TRBV5-1 and TRBJ1-2, with D unclear. Germline assignment: CDR1 SGHRS and CDR2 YFSETQ. This CDR3 spans 14 amino acids. V dropped 0 bases and J dropped 4 bases, with 10 bases sitting between them.

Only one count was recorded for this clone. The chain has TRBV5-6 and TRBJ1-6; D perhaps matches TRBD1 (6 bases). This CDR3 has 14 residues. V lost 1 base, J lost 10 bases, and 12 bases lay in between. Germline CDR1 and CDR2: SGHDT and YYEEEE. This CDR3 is CASSLWGRGSPLHF. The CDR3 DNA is TGTGCCAGCAGCTTGTGGGGGCGCGGGTCACCCCTCCACTTT.

The CDR3 DNA follows: TGTGCCAGCTCTGACAGGGTGGCACAGCCCCAGCATTTT. It specifies CASSDRVAQPQHF. The chain has TRBV27 and TRBJ1-5; 7 bases fit TRBD1. The CDR3 runs to 13 residues. V shed 8 bases, J shed 7 bases, and the junction held 8 bases outside the gene matches. Germline V CDR1 and CDR2: MNHEY, SMNVEV (reference sequence).

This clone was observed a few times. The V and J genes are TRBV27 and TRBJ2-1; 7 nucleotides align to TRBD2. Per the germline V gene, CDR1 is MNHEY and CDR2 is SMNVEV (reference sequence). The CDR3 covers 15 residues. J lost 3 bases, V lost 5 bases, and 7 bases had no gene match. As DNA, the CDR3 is TGTGCCAGCAGTCCCTGGACTAGGGACTACAATGAGCAGTTCTTC. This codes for CASSPWTRDYNEQFF.

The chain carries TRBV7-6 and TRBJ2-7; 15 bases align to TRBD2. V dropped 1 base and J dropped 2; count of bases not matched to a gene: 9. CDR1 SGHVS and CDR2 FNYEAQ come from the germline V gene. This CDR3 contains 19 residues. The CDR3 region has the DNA TGTGCCAGCAGCTTAGGTCCGGGACTAGCGGGAGGACCAACCTACGAGCAGTACTTC. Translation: CASSLGPGLAGGPTYEQYF.

For the CDR3, the DNA is TGTGCCAGCAGTGAACTTGGGAACGGGGCGAGCACAGATACGCAGTATTTT. The encoded protein is CASSELGNGASTDTQYF. The chain carries TRBV6-1 and TRBJ2-3; D is possibly TRBD1 or TRBD2 (5 bases each). The V gene's germline CDR1 is MNHNS and CDR2 SASEGT. Trimming took 2 bases from V and 0 from J, leaving 15 bases between them. The CDR3 spans 17 residues.

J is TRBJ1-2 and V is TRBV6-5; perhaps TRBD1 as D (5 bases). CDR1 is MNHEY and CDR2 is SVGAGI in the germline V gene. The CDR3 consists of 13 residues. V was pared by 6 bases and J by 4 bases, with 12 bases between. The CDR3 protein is CASRGTTVYGYTF. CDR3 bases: TGTGCCAGCAGGGGGACGACGGTCTATGGCTACACCTTC.

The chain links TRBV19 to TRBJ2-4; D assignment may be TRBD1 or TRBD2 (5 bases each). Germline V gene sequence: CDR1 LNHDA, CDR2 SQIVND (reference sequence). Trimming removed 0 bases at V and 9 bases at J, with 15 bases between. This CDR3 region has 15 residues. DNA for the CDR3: TGTGCCAGTAGTATAGACTCCCCGGGACGGGCCATTCAGTACTTC. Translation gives CASSIDSPGRAIQYF. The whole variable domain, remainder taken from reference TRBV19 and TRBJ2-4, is DGGITQSPKYLFRKEGQNVTLSCEQNLNHDAMYWYRQDPGQGLRLIYYSQIVNDFQKGDIAEGYSVSREKKESFPLTVTSAQKNPTAFYLCASSIDSPGRAIQYFGAGTRLSVL.

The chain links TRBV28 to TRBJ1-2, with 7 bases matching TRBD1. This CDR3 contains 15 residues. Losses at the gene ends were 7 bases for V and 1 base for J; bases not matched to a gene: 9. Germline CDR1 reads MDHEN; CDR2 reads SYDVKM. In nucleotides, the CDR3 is TGTGCCAGCATTCCCGGCGGGACAGTTAACTATGGCTACACCTTC. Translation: CASIPGGTVNYGYTF.

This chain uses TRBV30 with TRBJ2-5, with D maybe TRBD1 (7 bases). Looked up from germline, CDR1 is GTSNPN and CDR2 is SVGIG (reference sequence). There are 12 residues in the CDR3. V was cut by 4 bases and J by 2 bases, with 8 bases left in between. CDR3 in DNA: TGTGCCTGGACAGGGGGGCAAGAGACCCAGTACTTC. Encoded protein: CAWTGGQETQYF.

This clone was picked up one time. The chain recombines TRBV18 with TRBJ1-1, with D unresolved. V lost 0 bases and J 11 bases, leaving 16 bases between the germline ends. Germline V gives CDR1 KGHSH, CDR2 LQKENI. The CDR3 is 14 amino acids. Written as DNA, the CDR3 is TGTGCCAGCTCACCACCGATTAGAATGCCGCGCGCTTTCTTT. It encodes CASSPPIRMPRAFF. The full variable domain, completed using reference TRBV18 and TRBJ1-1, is NAGVMQNPRHLVRRRGQEARLRCSPMKGHSHVYWYRQLPEEGLKFMVYLQKENIIDESGMPKERFSAEFPKEGPSILRIQQVVRGDSAAYFCASSPPIRMPRAFFGQGTRLTVV.

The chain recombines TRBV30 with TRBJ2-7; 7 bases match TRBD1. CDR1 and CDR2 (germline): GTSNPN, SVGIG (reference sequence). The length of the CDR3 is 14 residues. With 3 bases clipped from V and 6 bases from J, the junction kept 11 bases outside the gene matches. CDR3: CAWSRGTSFLEQYF. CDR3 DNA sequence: TGTGCCTGGAGCAGGGGGACGTCTTTTCTCGAGCAGTACTTC. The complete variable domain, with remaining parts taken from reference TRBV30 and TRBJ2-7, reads SQTIHQWPATLVQPVGSPLSLECTVEGTSNPNLYWYRQAAGRGLQLLFYSVGIGQISSEVPQNLSASRPQDRQFILSSKKLLLSDSGFYLCAWSRGTSFLEQYFGPGTRLTVT.

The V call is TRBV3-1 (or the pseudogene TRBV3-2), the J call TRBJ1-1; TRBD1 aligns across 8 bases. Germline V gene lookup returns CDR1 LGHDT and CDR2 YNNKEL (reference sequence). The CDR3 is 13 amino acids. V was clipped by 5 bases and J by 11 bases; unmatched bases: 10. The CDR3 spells CASSTHGQGEAFF. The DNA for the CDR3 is TGTGCCAGCAGCACACACGGACAGGGTGAGGCTTTCTTT.

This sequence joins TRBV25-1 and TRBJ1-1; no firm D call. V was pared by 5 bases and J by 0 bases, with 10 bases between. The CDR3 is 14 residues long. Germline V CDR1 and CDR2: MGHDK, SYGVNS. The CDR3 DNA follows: TGTGCCAGCAGTTTCCTTGACTTGAACACTGAAGCTTTCTTT. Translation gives CASSFLDLNTEAFF.

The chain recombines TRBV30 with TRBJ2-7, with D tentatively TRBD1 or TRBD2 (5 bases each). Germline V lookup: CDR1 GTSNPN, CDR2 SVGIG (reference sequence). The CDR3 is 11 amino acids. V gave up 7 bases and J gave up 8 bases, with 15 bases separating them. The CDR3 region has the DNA TGTGCCTCCTACGAGGGGATAAAGCAGTACTTC. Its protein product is CASYEGIKQYF.

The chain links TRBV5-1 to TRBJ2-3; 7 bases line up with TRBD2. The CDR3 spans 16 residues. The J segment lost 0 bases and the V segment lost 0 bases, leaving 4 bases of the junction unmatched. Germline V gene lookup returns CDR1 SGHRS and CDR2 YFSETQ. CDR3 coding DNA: TGCGCCAGCAGCTTGGATCGCGGGGGTAGCACAGATACGCAGTATTTT. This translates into CASSLDRGGSTDTQYF.

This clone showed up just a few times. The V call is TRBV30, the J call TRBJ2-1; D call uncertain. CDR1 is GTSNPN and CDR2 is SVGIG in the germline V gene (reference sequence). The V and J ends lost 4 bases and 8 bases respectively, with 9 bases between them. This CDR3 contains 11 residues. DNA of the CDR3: TGTGCCTGGAATGCGCGAGATGAGCAGTTCTTC. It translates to CAWNARDEQFF. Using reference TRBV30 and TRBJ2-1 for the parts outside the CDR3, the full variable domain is SQTIHQWPATLVQPVGSPLSLECTVEGTSNPNLYWYRQAAGRGLQLLFYSVGIGQISSEVPQNLSASRPQDRQFILSSKKLLLSDSGFYLCAWNARDEQFFGPGTRLTVL.

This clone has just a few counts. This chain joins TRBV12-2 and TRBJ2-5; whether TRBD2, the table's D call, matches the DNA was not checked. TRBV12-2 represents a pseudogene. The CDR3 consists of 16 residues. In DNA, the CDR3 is TGTGCAAGTCGCTTTCCGGCTAGCGGAGATCTTTGGACCCAGTACTTC. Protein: CASRFPASGDLWTQYF.

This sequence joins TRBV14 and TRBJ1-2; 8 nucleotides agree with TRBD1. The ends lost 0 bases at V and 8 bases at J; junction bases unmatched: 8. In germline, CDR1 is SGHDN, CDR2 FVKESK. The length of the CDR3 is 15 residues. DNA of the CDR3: TGTGCCAGCAGCCAAGATCGGGGGGCAGGGGGCGGCTACACCTTC. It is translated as CASSQDRGAGGGYTF.

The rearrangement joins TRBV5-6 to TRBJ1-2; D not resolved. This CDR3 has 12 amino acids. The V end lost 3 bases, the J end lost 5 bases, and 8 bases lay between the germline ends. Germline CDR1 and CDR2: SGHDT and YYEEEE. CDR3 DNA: TGTGCCAGCAGCTCATCCGAGTATGGCTACACCTTC. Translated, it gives CASSSSEYGYTF.

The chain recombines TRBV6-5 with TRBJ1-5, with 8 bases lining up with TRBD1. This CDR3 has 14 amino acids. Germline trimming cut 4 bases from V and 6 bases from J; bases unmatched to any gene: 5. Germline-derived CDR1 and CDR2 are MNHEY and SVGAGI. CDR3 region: CASSSTGGGQPQHF. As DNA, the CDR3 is TGTGCCAGCAGTTCTACAGGGGGGGGTCAGCCCCAGCATTTT.

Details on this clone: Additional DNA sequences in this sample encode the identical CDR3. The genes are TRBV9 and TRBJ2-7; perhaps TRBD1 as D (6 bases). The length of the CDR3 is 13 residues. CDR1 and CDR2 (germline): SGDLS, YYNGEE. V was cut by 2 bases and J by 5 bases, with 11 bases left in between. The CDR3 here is CASSVRGVDEQYF. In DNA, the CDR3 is TGTGCCAGCAGCGTCAGGGGAGTCGACGAGCAGTACTTC.

The CDR3 loop is CASSSGQVQETQYF. The CDR3 region has the DNA TGTGCCAGCAGCTCCGGACAGGTCCAAGAGACCCAGTACTTC. This sequence joins TRBV5-4 and TRBJ2-5; 7 nucleotides line up with TRBD1. The V gene's germline CDR1 is SGHNT and CDR2 YYREEE (reference sequence). This CDR3 contains 14 residues. The V segment lost 3 bases and the J segment 1 base; nucleotides outside the gene matches: 3.

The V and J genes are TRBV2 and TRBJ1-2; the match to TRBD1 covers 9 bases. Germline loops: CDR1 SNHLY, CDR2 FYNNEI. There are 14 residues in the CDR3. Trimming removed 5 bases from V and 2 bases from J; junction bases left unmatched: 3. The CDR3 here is CASSYGQGNYGYTF. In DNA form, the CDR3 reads TGTGCCAGCAGTTATGGACAGGGGAACTATGGCTACACCTTC. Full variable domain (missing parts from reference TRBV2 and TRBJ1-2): EPEVTQTPSHQVTQMGQEVILRCVPISNHLYFYWYRQILGQKVEFLVSFYNNEISEKSEIFDDQFSVERPDGSNFTLKIRSTKLEDSAMYFCASSYGQGNYGYTFGSGTRLTVV.